These 17 T cell receptor beta chains were sequenced from one sample in a study of T cells in Graves' hyperthyroidism and ophthalmopathy. There were TCR beta CDR3 regions amplified from RNA transcripts. TCR CDR3 regions were first amplified by RT-PCR with HTBI primers. Each CDR3 protein is one row after TCRdb ran MiXCR on the multiplex PCR reads. The table lists about 420,000 distinct CDR3 sequences, approximately 15% of them singletons, with approximately 7.5% in the top ten. The sample was blood. The receptors here all came from a woman aged 18 to 35 with Graves' hyperthyroidism.

In this sample, this clonotype turned up many times. The V call is TRBV4-1, the J call TRBJ2-5; 7 nucleotides agree with TRBD1. V was clipped by 0 bases and J by 2 bases; unmatched bases: 12. The CDR3 sequence is 18 residues long. Germline-derived CDR1 and CDR2 are MGHRA and YSYEKL. In nucleotides, the CDR3 is TGCGCCAGCAGCCAAGAGGTGTTAGGGACAGCGATACAAGAGACCCAGTACTTC. Amino acid sequence: CASSQEVLGTAIQETQYF.

Many counts were recorded for this clonotype. The V gene is TRBV2, the J gene TRBJ2-7, with D tentatively TRBD1 or TRBD2 (7 bases each). The CDR3 totals 13 residues. Germline values: CDR1 SNHLY, CDR2 FYNNEI. With 6 bases removed from V and 9 bases from J, the gap between germline ends came to 18 bases. The DNA for the CDR3 is TGTGCCAGCAGCCTTGACAGGGAGGGACGGCAGTACTTC. Protein sequence: CASSLDREGRQYF.

This clonotype was seen repeatedly, ten times or more. The chain combines TRBV12-3 or TRBV12-4 with TRBJ1-4; D is possibly TRBD1 (5 bases). V dropped 6 bases and J dropped 4 bases, with 15 bases sitting between them. This CDR3 region has 15 residues. The CDR3 nucleotides are TGTGCCAGCAGACACGCGGGGGGGGTTAATGAAAAACTGTTTTTT. Its translation: CASRHAGGVNEKLFF.

As for this clonotype: It may be a read error: a sequence one base away is much more abundant. This chain connects TRBV2 to TRBJ1-4; a weak D match, TRBD1 (5 bases). The CDR3 covers 14 residues. Germline V CDR1 and CDR2: SNHLY, FYNNEI. The V and J ends lost 11 bases and 7 bases respectively, with 20 bases between them. CDR3 residues: CAGIPGGGIEKLFF. CDR3 DNA sequence: TGTGCCGGCATCCCGGGTGGGGGAATTGAAAAACTGTTTTTT.

As to this clonotype: A much larger clone differs from this one at a single base, so this may be a read error. The chain uses TRBV20-1 and TRBJ2-7; the D is unclear. The V gene's germline CDR1 is DFQATT and CDR2 SNEGSKA (reference sequence). The V and J ends lost 3 bases and 3 bases respectively, with 15 bases between them. The CDR3 has 14 residues. In DNA, the CDR3 is TGCAGTGCTAGCCCCGACTGGTCTCACTACGAGCAGTACTTC. It codes for CSASPDWSHYEQYF.

The J gene is TRBJ2-1, the V gene TRBV27; 8 positions match TRBD2. V lost 4 bases to trimming and J lost 8 bases; unmatched junction nucleotides: 10. Germline V gene lookup returns CDR1 MNHEY and CDR2 SMNVEV (reference sequence). This CDR3 comprises 15 residues. The CDR3 loop reads CASSSRGLAGYEQFF. In DNA, the CDR3 is TGTGCCAGCAGTTCGCGCGGGCTAGCGGGCTATGAGCAGTTCTTC.

Regarding this clonotype: This may be a read error: a much more frequent sequence differs by one nucleotide. V and J are TRBV5-6 and TRBJ2-5, with 9 bases lining up with TRBD1. This CDR3 is 13 amino acids long. Germline V gene data show CDR1 as SGHDT and CDR2 as YYEEEE. With 4 bases clipped from V and 5 bases from J, the junction kept 3 bases outside the gene matches. The CDR3 sequence: CASSGTGTETQYF. The CDR3 nucleotides read TGTGCCAGCAGCGGGACAGGGACCGAGACCCAGTACTTC.

The gene calls are TRBV27 and TRBJ1-1, with 9 nucleotides matching TRBD1. J gave up 5 bases and V 8 bases, and 6 bases lay outside the gene matches. The germline gives CDR1 MNHEY, CDR2 SMNVEV (reference sequence). The CDR3 is 13 residues long. The CDR3 protein is CASGRQGVTEAFF. Here the CDR3 DNA reads TGTGCCAGCGGAAGACAGGGGGTGACTGAAGCTTTCTTT.

This chain joins TRBV5-4 and TRBJ2-7; D is uncertain. Trimming shortened V by 2 bases and J by 6 bases, and 12 bases separated the two germline ends. The germline gives CDR1 SGHNT, CDR2 YYREEE (reference sequence). The CDR3 runs 13 residues. CDR3 coding DNA: TGTGCCAGCAGCTTACCCTATGACGGCGAGCAGTACTTC. The encoded protein is CASSLPYDGEQYF.

This clonotype occurred many times. The rearrangement joins TRBV20-1 to TRBJ1-5, with D tentatively TRBD1 (5 bases). Trimming pared 5 bases from V and 4 bases from J, leaving 18 bases between. CDR3 length equals 15 residues. Germline CDR1 is DFQATT and CDR2 is SNEGSKA (reference sequence). The CDR3 is CSALDPRVDNQPQHF. Written as DNA, the CDR3 is TGCAGTGCTTTAGACCCCAGGGTAGATAATCAGCCCCAGCATTTT.

This clonotype was recorded a few times. The gene calls are TRBV4-1 and TRBJ1-5; D perhaps matches TRBD1 (5 bases). V lost 2 bases and J 6 bases, leaving 14 bases between the germline ends. The CDR3 covers 15 residues. The germline gives CDR1 MGHRA, CDR2 YSYEKL. This CDR3 is CASSQWGGGVQPQHF. The CDR3 DNA is TGCGCCAGCAGCCAATGGGGAGGAGGGGTTCAGCCCCAGCATTTT.

Only a few counts were recorded for this clonotype. With a much larger clone just one base away, this may be a read error. The rearrangement links TRBV18 to TRBJ1-3; D gene ambiguous. Germline assignment: CDR1 KGHSH and CDR2 LQKENI. The CDR3 is 15 residues long. The CDR3 DNA is TGTGCCAGCTCACCATCCCTGTTTGAGGGAACCACCATATATTTT. Its protein is CASSPSLFEGTTIYF.

In its sample, this clonotype was seen many times. The V and J genes are TRBV19 and TRBJ2-7; 9 bases match TRBD1. CDR3 length equals 18 residues. From germline, CDR1 is LNHDA and CDR2 SQIVND (reference sequence). The ends lost 0 bases at V and 5 bases at J; junction bases unmatched: 14. CDR3 protein: CASSIEVWGTGTRHEQYF. The CDR3 DNA follows: TGTGCCAGTAGTATAGAGGTGTGGGGGACAGGGACTCGCCACGAGCAGTACTTC.

The table lists this clonotype with many counts. The chain has TRBV6-5 and TRBJ2-7; D unresolved. Germline V gene data show CDR1 as MNHEY and CDR2 as SVGAGI. The CDR3 has 17 residues. V shed 0 bases and J shed 0 bases, with 15 bases lying between them. CDR3 bases: TGTGCCAGCAGTTACTCGGGTAGCTTCGTAAGCTCCTACGAGCAGTACTTC. It translates to CASSYSGSFVSSYEQYF.

This clonotype was seen ten or more times. The rearrangement uses TRBV2 and TRBJ2-2; 7 positions match TRBD2. CDR1 and CDR2 from the germline V gene are SNHLY and FYNNEI. The CDR3 consists of 17 residues. Trimming removed 3 bases from V and 2 bases from J; junction bases left unmatched: 9. CDR3 in DNA: TGTGCCAGCAGTGAGTCCCTCGGCGGGAGCAACACCGGGGAGCTGTTTTTT. As protein: CASSESLGGSNTGELFF.

This chain links TRBV20-1 with TRBJ1-2; tentatively, D is TRBD1 (6 bases). The germline V gene encodes CDR1 DFQATT and CDR2 SNEGSKA (reference sequence). The CDR3 runs 14 residues. The V and J ends lost 6 bases and 2 bases respectively, with 16 bases between them. The CDR3 DNA is TGCAGTGCCAGGAGACAGGACAACAACTATGGCTACACCTTC. Amino acids: CSARRQDNNYGYTF.

This clonotype was observed many times. The CDR3 DNA is TGTGCCAGCTCACCGAGGTCTGGCGAGCAGTACTTC. As protein: CASSPRSGEQYF. V gene TRBV18 combines with J gene TRBJ2-7; D remains unclear. Germline V gives CDR1 KGHSH, CDR2 LQKENI. V was pared by 3 bases and J by 6 bases, with 9 bases between. The CDR3 contains 12 residues.